This TCR beta chain was identified in a study of spatial heterogeneity in lung cancer. About the research overall: Samples were obtained from 65 to 80 donors, all untreated early-stage non-small cell lung cancer patients.

Every TCR cDNA molecule bore its own unique molecular identifier. TCRdb re-called the 5' RACE reads with MiXCR, one entry per CDR3 protein. The repertoire holds about 120,000 distinct CDR3 sequences, with 9.5% to 14% as singletons. The time point here: blood at routine non-recurrence follow-up after resection. The authors sequenced whole RNA from tumor, nontumor lung or frozen PBMC without sorting. This clonotype appeared many times. The starting material was PBMCs, obtained at follow-up. This TCR came from a female donor with early-stage non-small cell lung cancer.

CDR3 sequence: CATSEKQGRDQPQHF. The DNA for the CDR3 is TGTGCCACCAGTGAAAAACAGGGACGGGATCAGCCCCAGCATTTT. The V call is TRBV24-1, the J call TRBJ1-5; a possible D gene is TRBD1 (6 bases). From germline, CDR1 is KGHDR and CDR2 SFDVKD. The CDR3 length is 15 residues. V lost 4 bases to trimming and J lost 5 bases, with 14 bases between them.